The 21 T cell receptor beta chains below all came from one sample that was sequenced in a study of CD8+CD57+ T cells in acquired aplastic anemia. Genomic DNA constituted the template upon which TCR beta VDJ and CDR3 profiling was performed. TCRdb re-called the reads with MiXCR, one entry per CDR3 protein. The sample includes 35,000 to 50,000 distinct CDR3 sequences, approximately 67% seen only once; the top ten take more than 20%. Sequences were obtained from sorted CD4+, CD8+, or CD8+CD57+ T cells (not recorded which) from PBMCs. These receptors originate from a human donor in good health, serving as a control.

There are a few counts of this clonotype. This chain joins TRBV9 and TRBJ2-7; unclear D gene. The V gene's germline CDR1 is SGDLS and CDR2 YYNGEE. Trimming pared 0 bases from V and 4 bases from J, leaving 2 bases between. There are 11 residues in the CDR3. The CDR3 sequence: CASSVVYEQYF. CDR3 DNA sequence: TGTGCCAGCAGCGTAGTTTACGAGCAGTACTTC.

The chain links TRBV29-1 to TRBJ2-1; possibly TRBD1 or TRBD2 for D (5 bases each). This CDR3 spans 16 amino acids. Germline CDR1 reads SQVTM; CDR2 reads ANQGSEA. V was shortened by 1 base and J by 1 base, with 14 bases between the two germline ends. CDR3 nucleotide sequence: TGCAGCGTTGAAGGGCCCGGGACCCGATCCTACAATGAGCAGTTCTTC. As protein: CSVEGPGTRSYNEQFF.

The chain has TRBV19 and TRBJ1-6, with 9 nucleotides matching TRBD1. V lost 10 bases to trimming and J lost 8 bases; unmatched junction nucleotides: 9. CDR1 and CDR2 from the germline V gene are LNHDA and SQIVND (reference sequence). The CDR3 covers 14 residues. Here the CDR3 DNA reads TGTGCCACACAAGGACAGGGGTGGCATTCACCCCTCCACTTT. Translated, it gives CATQGQGWHSPLHF.

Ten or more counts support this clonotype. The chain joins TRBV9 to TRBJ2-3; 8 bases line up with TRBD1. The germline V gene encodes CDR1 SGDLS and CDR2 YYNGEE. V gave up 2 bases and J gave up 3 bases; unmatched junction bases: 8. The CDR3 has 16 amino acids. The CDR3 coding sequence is TGTGCCAGCAGCGTCGGTGGACAGGGAGAAACAGATACGCAGTATTTT. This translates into CASSVGGQGETDTQYF.

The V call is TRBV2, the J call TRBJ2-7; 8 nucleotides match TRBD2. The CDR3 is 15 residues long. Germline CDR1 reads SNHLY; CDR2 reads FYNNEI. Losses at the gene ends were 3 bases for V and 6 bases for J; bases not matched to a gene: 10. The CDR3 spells CASSDRDGRASEQYF. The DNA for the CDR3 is TGTGCCAGCAGTGACCGGGACGGGAGGGCTTCCGAGCAGTACTTC.

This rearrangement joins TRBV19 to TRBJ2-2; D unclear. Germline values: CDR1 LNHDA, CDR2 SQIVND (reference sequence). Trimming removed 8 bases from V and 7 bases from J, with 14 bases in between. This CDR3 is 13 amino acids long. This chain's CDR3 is CASEKMQNGELFF. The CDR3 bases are TGTGCCAGTGAGAAGATGCAGAACGGGGAGCTGTTTTTT. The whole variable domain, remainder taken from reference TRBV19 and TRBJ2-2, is DGGITQSPKYLFRKEGQNVTLSCEQNLNHDAMYWYRQDPGQGLRLIYYSQIVNDFQKGDIAEGYSVSREKKESFPLTVTSAQKNPTAFYLCASEKMQNGELFFGEGSRLTVL.

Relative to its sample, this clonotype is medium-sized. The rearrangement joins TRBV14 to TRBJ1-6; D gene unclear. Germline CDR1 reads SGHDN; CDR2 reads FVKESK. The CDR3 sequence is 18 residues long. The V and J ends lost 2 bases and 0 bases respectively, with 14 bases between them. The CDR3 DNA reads TGTGCCAGCAGCCAATTTTCCGGGTCTAGCTCCTATAATTCACCCCTCCACTTT. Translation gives CASSQFSGSSSYNSPLHF.

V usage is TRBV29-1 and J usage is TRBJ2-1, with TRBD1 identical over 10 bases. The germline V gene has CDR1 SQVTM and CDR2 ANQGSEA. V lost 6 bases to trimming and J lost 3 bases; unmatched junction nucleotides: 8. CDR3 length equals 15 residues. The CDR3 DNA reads TGCAGCGTCCAGGCCGGGACAGGGGACTACAATGAGCAGTTCTTC. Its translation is CSVQAGTGDYNEQFF.

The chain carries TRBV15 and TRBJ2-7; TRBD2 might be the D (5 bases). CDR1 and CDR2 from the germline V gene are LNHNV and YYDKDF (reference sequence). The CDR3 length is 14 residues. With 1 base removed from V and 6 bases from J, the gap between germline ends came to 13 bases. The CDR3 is CATSRVFSGVEQYF. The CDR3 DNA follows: TGTGCCACCAGCAGAGTCTTTTCCGGGGTCGAGCAGTACTTC. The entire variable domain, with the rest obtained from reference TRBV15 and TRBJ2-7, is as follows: DAMVIQNPRYQVTQFGKPVTLSCSQTLNHNVMYWYQQKSSQAPKLLFHYYDKDFNNEADTPDNFQSRRPNTSFCFLDIRSPGLGDTAMYLCATSRVFSGVEQYFGPGTRLTVT.

CDR3 bases: TGTGCCACCAGTGATATAGACAAACCCTATGGCTACACCTTC. Translating it yields CATSDIDKPYGYTF. This chain joins TRBV24-1 and TRBJ1-2; D gene ambiguous. CDR1 and CDR2 (germline): KGHDR, SFDVKD. The CDR3 is made up of 14 amino acids. Trimming took 3 bases from V and 4 from J, leaving 11 bases between them.

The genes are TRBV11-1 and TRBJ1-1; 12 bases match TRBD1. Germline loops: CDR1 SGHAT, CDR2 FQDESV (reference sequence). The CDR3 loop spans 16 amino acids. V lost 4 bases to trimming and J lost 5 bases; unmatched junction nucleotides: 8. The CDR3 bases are TGTGCCAGCAGCTCCAACCGGGACAGGGGGCTTACTGAAGCTTTCTTT. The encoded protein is CASSSNRDRGLTEAFF.

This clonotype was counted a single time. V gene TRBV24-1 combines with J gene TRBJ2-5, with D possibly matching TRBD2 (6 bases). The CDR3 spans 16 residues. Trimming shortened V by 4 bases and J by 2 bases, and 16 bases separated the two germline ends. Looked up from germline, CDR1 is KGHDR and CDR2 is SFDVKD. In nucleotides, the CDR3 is TGTGCCACCAGTGACCCGCCGGCCGGGGGACAAGAGACCCAGTACTTC. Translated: CATSDPPAGGQETQYF.

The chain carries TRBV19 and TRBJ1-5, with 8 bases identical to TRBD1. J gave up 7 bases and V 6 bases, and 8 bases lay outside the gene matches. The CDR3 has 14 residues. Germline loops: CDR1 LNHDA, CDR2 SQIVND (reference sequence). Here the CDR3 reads CASRPGQGGQPQHF. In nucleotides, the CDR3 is TGTGCCAGTAGGCCCGGACAGGGTGGACAGCCCCAGCATTTT. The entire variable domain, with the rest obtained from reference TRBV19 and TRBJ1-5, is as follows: DGGITQSPKYLFRKEGQNVTLSCEQNLNHDAMYWYRQDPGQGLRLIYYSQIVNDFQKGDIAEGYSVSREKKESFPLTVTSAQKNPTAFYLCASRPGQGGQPQHFGDGTRLSIL.

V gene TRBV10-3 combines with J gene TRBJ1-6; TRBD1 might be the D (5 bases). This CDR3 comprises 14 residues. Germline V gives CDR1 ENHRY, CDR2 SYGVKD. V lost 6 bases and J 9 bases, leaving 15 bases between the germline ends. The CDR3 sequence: CAIRETSGTSPLHF. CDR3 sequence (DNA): TGTGCCATCAGGGAAACCTCAGGGACTTCACCCCTCCACTTT.

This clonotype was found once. The CDR3, as DNA: TGCGCCAGCAGTGAGGGGGGGAACTATGGCTACACCTTC. Protein: CASSEGGNYGYTF. The chain joins TRBV10-1 to TRBJ1-2; a possible D gene is TRBD1 (5 bases). The CDR3 consists of 13 residues. In germline, CDR1 is WNHNN, CDR2 SYGVQD (reference sequence). Trimming took 2 bases from V and 2 from J, leaving 6 bases between them.

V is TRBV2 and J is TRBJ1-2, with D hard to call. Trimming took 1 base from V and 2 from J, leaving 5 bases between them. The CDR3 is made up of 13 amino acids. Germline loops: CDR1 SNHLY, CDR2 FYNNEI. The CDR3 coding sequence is TGTGCCAGCAGTGAAGATCCGAACTATGGCTACACCTTC. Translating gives CASSEDPNYGYTF.

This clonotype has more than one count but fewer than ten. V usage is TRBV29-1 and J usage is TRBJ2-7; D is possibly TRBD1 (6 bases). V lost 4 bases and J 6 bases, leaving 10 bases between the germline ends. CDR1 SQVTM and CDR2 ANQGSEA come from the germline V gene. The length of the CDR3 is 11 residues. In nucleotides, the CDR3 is TGCAGCGTTGTGTCAGGGGCCGAGCAGTACTTC. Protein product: CSVVSGAEQYF.

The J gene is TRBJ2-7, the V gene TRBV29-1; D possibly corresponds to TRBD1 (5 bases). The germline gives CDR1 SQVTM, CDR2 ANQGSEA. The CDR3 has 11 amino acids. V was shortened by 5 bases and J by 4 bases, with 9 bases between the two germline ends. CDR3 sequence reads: CSVYQGYEQYF. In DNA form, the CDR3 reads TGCAGCGTTTATCAGGGATACGAGCAGTACTTC.

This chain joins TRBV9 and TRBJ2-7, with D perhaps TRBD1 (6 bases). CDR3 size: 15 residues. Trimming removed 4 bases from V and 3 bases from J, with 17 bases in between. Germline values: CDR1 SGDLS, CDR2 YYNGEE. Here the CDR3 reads CASSLVVGDIYEQYF. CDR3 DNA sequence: TGTGCCAGCAGCTTAGTGGTCGGGGACATCTACGAGCAGTACTTC.

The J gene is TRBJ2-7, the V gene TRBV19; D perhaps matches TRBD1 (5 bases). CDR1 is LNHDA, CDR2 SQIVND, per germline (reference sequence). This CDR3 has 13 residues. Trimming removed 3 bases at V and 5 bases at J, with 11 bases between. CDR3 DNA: TGTGCCAGTAGTATCGAAGGGGCGCACGAGCAGTACTTC. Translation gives CASSIEGAHEQYF.

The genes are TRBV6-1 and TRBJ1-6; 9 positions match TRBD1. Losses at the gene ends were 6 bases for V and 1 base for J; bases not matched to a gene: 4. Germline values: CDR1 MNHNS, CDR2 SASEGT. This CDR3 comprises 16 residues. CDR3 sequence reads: CASRGQGRSYNSPLHF. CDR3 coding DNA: TGTGCCAGCAGAGGACAGGGGCGATCCTATAATTCACCCCTCCACTTT.